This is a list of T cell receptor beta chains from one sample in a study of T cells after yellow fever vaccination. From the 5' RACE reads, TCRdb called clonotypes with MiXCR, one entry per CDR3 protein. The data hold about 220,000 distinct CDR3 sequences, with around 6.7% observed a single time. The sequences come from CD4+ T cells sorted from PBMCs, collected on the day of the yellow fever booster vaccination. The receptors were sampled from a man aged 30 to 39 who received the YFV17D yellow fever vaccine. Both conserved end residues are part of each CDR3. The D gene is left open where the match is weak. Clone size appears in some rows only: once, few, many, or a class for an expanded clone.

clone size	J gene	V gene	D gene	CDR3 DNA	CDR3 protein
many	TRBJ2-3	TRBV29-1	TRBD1	TGCAGCGTGGACAGGGCCGATACGCAGTATTTT	CSVDRADTQYF
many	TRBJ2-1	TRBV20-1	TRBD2	TGCAGTGCTGAGACTAGCGGGGTCAATGAGCAGTTCTTC	CSAETSGVNEQFF
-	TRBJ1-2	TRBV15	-	TGTGCCACCAGGGCGGGTTTCGGGCGTGGATATGGCTACACCTTC	CATRAGFGRGYGYTF
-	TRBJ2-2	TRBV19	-	TGTGCCAGTAGTATATCGGGACAAAACACCGGGGAGCTGTTTTTT	CASSISGQNTGELFF
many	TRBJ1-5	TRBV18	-	TGTGCCAGCTCACAGCAGGGGAATCAGCCCCAGCATTTT	CASSQQGNQPQHF
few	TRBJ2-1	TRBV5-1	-	TGCGCCAGCAGCGGGCACAATGAGCAGTTCTTC	CASSGHNEQFF
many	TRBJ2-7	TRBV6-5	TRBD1	TGTGCCAGCCAACGTCAGGGGGAAAGCTCCTACGAGCAGTACTTC	CASQRQGESSYEQYF
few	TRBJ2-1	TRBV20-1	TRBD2	TGCAGTGCTAGCGGGGCCGGCGGGAGCCTCTCTTATGAGCAGTTCTTC	CSASGAGGSLSYEQFF
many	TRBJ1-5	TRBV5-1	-	TGCGCCAGCAGCTTGGTTAGGGGTCAGCCCCAGCATTTT	CASSLVRGQPQHF
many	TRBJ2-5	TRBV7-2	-	TGTGCCAGCAGCTTATTCGGACAAGGGGAACAAGAGACCCAGTACTTC	CASSLFGQGEQETQYF